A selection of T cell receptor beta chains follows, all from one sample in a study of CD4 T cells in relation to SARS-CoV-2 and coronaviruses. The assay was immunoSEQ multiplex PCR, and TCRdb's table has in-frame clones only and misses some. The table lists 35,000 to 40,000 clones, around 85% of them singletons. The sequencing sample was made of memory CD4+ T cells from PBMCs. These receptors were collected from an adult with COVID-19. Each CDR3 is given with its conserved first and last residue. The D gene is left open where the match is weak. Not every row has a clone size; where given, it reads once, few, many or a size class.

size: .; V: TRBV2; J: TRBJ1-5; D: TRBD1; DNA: TGTGCCAGCAGTTATTATGACAGGGGGAGCAATCAGCCCCAGCATTTT; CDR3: CASSYYDRGSNQPQHF
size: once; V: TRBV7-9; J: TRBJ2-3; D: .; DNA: TGTGCCAGCAGCCTCCCATCGATAACCACAGATACGCAGTATTTT; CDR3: CASSLPSITTDTQYF
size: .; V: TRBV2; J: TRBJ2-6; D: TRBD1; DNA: TGTGCCAGCATCCTCGGAGGACAGGCCCGCTCTGGGGCCAACGTCCTGACTTTC; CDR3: CASILGGQARSGANVLTF
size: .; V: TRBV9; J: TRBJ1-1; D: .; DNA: TGTGCCAGCAGCGGACAGGTTTCGAACACTGAAGCTTTCTTT; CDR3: CASSGQVSNTEAFF
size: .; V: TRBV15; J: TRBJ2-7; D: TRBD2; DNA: TGTGCCACCAGCCGGCGGGAGAGCTACGAGCAGTACTTC; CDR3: CATSRRESYEQYF
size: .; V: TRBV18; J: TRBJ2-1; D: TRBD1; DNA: TGTGCCAGCTCACCGAACAGGGGGCCCTTCAATGAGCAGTTCTTC; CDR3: CASSPNRGPFNEQFF
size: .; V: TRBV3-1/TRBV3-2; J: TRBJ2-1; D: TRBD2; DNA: TGTGCCAGCAGCCAAAGAGCGGGACGAGGGGAGCAGTTCTTC; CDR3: CASSQRAGRGEQFF
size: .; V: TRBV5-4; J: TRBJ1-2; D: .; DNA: TGTGCCAGCAGCTTGCAGGGCCAAGTCTATGGCTACACCTTC; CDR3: CASSLQGQVYGYTF
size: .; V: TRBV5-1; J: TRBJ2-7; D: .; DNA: TGCGCCAGCAGCTTGGCTGGGCGGAGGGCGGGAGAGCAGTACTTC; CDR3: CASSLAGRRAGEQYF
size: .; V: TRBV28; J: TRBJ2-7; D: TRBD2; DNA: TGTGCCAGCAGGAGGGGACTAGCGAAAACCTACGAGCAGTACTTC; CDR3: CASRRGLAKTYEQYF
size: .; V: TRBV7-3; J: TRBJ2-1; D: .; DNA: TGTGCCAGCAGCGTGGCGCGGGACAATGAGCAGTTCTTC; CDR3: CASSVARDNEQFF
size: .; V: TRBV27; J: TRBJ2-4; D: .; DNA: TGTGCCAGCAGTTGGGGTTTTAGTTCCAAAAACATTCAGTACTTC; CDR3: CASSWGFSSKNIQYF
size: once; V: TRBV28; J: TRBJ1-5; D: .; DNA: TGTGCCAGCAGTTTGGATGGCAATCAGCCCCAGCATTTT; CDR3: CASSLDGNQPQHF
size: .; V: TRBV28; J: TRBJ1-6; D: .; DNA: TGTGCCAGCAGTTTATCCGTCATGGGGGATTATAATTCACCCCTCCACTTT; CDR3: CASSLSVMGDYNSPLHF
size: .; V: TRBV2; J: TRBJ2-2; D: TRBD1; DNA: TGTGCCAGCAGCCCGGGACAGCAAACCGGGGAGCTGTTTTTT; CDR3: CASSPGQQTGELFF
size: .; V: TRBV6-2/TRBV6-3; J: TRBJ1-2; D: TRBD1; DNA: TGTGCCAGCAGTTACTCGGGACAGGTCAACTATGGCTACACCTTC; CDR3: CASSYSGQVNYGYTF
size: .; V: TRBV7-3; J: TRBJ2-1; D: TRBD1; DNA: TGTGCCAGCAGCTCCCCAGGACAGGGGAATTACAATGAGCAGTTCTTC; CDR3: CASSSPGQGNYNEQFF
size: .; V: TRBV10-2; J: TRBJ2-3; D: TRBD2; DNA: TGCGCCAGCAGTGGCCCAGCGGGAATGAGCACAGATACGCAGTATTTT; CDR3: CASSGPAGMSTDTQYF
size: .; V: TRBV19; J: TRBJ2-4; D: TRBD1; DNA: TGTGCCAGTAGCCCAGGACAGGGTTTTGCTTCTCAGTACTTC; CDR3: CASSPGQGFASQYF
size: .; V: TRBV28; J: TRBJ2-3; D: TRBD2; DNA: TGTGCCAGCAGTCCTTCGTTTAAATCTAGCGGAGACACTCATTCTCCAGATACGCAGTATTTT; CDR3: CASSPSFKSSGDTHSPDTQYF
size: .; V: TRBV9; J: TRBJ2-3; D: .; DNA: TGTGCCAGCAGCTTCAGGGTTGGGACAGATACGCAGTATTTT; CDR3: CASSFRVGTDTQYF
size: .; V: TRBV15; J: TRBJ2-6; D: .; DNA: TGTGCCACCACCCGGGACTTTAGCTCTGGGGCCAACGTCCTGACTTTC; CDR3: CATTRDFSSGANVLTF
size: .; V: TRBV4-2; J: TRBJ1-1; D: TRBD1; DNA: TGTGCCAGCAAACCACAGGGGGGGGGTTCGAACACTGAAGCTTTCTTT; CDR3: CASKPQGGGSNTEAFF
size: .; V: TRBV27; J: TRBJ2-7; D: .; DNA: TGTGCCAGCAGTACAGGGACTATGGGTGAGCAGTACTTC; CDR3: CASSTGTMGEQYF
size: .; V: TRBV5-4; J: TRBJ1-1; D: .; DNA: TGTGCCAGCAGCTTCCGGAACACTGAAGCTTTCTTT; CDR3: CASSFRNTEAFF
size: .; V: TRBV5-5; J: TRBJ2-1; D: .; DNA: TGTGCCAGCAGCTTTCGGAGCGGGGAGCAGTTCTTC; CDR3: CASSFRSGEQFF
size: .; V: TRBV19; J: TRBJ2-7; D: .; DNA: TGTGCCAGTAATTCTAGGGGAGGCTCCTACGAGCAGTACTTC; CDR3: CASNSRGGSYEQYF
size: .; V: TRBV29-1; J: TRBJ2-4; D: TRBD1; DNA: TGCAGCGTGTGGGACAGGGGGCGGGCCAAAAACATTCAGTACTTC; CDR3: CSVWDRGRAKNIQYF
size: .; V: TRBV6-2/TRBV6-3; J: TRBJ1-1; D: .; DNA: TGTGCCAGCAGTTACTCGAGACAGGTCTCACTAGCTTTCTTT; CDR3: CASSYSRQVSLAFF
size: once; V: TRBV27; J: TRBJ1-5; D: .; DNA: TGTGCCAGCAGGGACCGAAATCAGCCCCAGCATTTT; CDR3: CASRDRNQPQHF